The 26 T cell receptor beta chains presented below share a single source sample, sequenced in a study of blood T cell repertoires in COVID-19. Profiled with immunoSEQ multiplex PCR; TCRdb holds only in-frame clones, not every one. Here the sample spans some 200,000 clones, roughly 90% being singletons. Sequenced: peripheral blood. These receptors all stem from a woman aged 55-70 years with COVID-19, enrolled during active disease.

This chain links TRBV6-5 with TRBJ1-6, with 9 bases identical to TRBD1. The V gene's germline CDR1 is MNHEY and CDR2 SVGAGI. CDR3 length: 14 amino acids. V was pared by 3 bases and J by 10 bases, with 4 bases of the junction left unmatched. The CDR3 loop reads CASSYGQGSSPLHF. The CDR3, as DNA: TGTGCCAGCAGTTATGGACAGGGGAGCTCACCCCTCCACTTT.

J is TRBJ2-1 and V is TRBV24-1, with TRBD2 as a possible D gene (5 bases). The ends were cut back, 12 bases at V and 0 bases at J, with 11 bases in the middle. CDR3 length equals 13 residues. Germline CDR1 and CDR2: KGHDR and SFDVKD. CDR3 sequence (DNA): TGTGCCGCACAGAGGGCCTCCTACAATGAGCAGTTCTTC. It is translated as CAAQRASYNEQFF.

The gene calls are TRBV6-2 or TRBV6-3 and TRBJ2-7; D is possibly TRBD1 (5 bases). Deletions cut 5 bases from V and 0 bases from J, with 8 bases between. The CDR3 runs 13 residues. Germline CDR1 MNHEY, CDR2 SVGEGT. The CDR3 coding sequence is TGTGCCAGCAGTCCCGACAGCTCCTACGAGCAGTACTTC. It specifies CASSPDSSYEQYF.

The rearrangement joins TRBV11-2 to TRBJ2-7, with a weak D call TRBD1 (6 bases). The CDR3 is made up of 15 amino acids. V lost 5 bases to trimming and J lost 2 bases, with 16 bases between them. Germline V gives CDR1 SGHAT, CDR2 FQNNGV. The CDR3 nucleotides read TGTGCCAGCAGCCCGCTACAGGGATCCCCCTACGAGCAGTACTTC. As protein: CASSPLQGSPYEQYF.

The chain recombines TRBV11-3 with TRBJ2-5; 9 bases line up with TRBD2. V was pared by 2 bases and J by 5 bases, with 6 bases of the junction left unmatched. The germline V gene has CDR1 SGHNT and CDR2 YENEEA. CDR3 size: 15 residues. CDR3 in DNA: TGTGCCAGCAGCTTAACCGGGACTAGCAGGGAGACCCAGTACTTC. The encoded protein is CASSLTGTSRETQYF.

The chain couples TRBV19 to TRBJ2-1, with 12 positions matching TRBD2. Germline loops: CDR1 LNHDA, CDR2 SQIVND (reference sequence). V gave up 6 bases and J gave up 8 bases; unmatched junction bases: 11. CDR3 length: 16 amino acids. The CDR3 region is CASRQASGRALDEQFF. The CDR3 DNA sequence: TGTGCCAGTAGACAGGCTAGCGGGAGGGCCTTGGATGAGCAGTTCTTC.

The gene calls are TRBV27 and TRBJ2-7; 11 bases line up with TRBD2. The junction had 6 bases not matched to a gene; V was cut back by 5 bases and J by 3 bases. Germline CDR1 is MNHEY and CDR2 is SMNVEV (reference sequence). CDR3 length: 15 residues. The CDR3 loop reads CASSLLTSGVYEQYF. In DNA, the CDR3 is TGTGCCAGCAGTCTGTTGACTAGCGGGGTCTACGAGCAGTACTTC.

This clone was recorded only once. The genes are TRBV24-1 and TRBJ1-5; 10 nucleotides line up with TRBD1. The CDR3 is 18 residues long. CDR1 is KGHDR and CDR2 is SFDVKD in the germline V gene. J gave up 0 bases and V 4 bases, and 8 bases lay outside the gene matches. The CDR3: CATSESRQGAYSNQPQHF. CDR3 DNA: TGTGCCACCAGTGAATCCAGACAGGGGGCATATAGCAATCAGCCCCAGCATTTT.

The genes are TRBV10-3 and TRBJ2-3; no clear D. Germline V lookup: CDR1 ENHRY, CDR2 SYGVKD. This CDR3 is 14 amino acids long. V gave up 3 bases and J gave up 6 bases, with 13 bases separating them. DNA of the CDR3: TGTGCCATCAGTGAAGTTAGAGACTCCGATACGCAGTATTTT. This gives the protein CAISEVRDSDTQYF.

V gene TRBV15 combines with J gene TRBJ1-1; 11 nucleotides match TRBD1. This CDR3 is built from 15 residues. The trim removed 5 bases at V and 1 base at J, leaving 3 bases unmatched. Germline CDR1 and CDR2: LNHNV and YYDKDF (reference sequence). The CDR3 DNA reads TGTGCCACCAGCTATGGGACAGGGGGGAACACTGAAGCTTTCTTT. This gives the protein CATSYGTGGNTEAFF.

The chain employs TRBV11-2 and TRBJ2-5; D call uncertain. V was pared by 0 bases and J by 1 base, with 15 bases between. The CDR3 contains 17 residues. CDR1 is SGHAT and CDR2 is FQNNGV in the germline V gene. The CDR3 DNA is TGTGCCAGCAGCTTAGAACAAACCGTTCACCCCCAAGAGACCCAGTACTTC. Translating gives CASSLEQTVHPQETQYF.

V and J are TRBV5-1 and TRBJ2-5, with 8 bases fitting TRBD1. The V gene's germline CDR1 is SGHRS and CDR2 YFSETQ. The J segment lost 1 base and the V segment lost 4 bases, leaving 9 bases of the junction unmatched. CDR3 size: 16 residues. Written as DNA, the CDR3 is TGCGCCAGCAGCCCTGGAAGACAGGGGCGCCAAGAGACCCAGTACTTC. Its translation is CASSPGRQGRQETQYF.

The chain carries TRBV30 and TRBJ2-7, with D uncertain. Trimming took off 3 bases at V and 3 bases at J, with 9 bases between the two ends. The CDR3 is made up of 12 amino acids. The germline V gene encodes CDR1 GTSNPN and CDR2 SVGIG (reference sequence). CDR3 residues: CAWRTFSYEQYF. In DNA form, the CDR3 reads TGTGCCTGGAGGACATTCAGCTACGAGCAGTACTTC.

The chain links TRBV11-2 to TRBJ1-6, with TRBD1 matching over 7 bases. The V gene's germline CDR1 is SGHAT and CDR2 FQNNGV. The CDR3 has 14 amino acids. The trim removed 5 bases at V and 6 bases at J, leaving 4 bases unmatched. The CDR3 DNA sequence: TGTGCCAGCAGCCCGGACAGGTTTAATTCACCCCTCCACTTT. The encoded protein is CASSPDRFNSPLHF.

The chain employs TRBV11-2 and TRBJ2-5; TRBD1 is a possible D gene (6 bases). The V end was cut by 5 bases, the J end by 5 bases, with 21 bases between. CDR1 SGHAT and CDR2 FQNNGV come from the germline V gene. The CDR3 length is 16 residues. The CDR3 region has the DNA TGTGCCAGCAGCCTTGGACAGACATTCTCAAGTGAGACCCAGTACTTC. This gives the protein CASSLGQTFSSETQYF.

The chain recombines TRBV5-1 with TRBJ2-7; TRBD2 matches at 8 bases. CDR1 is SGHRS, CDR2 YFSETQ, per germline. The junction had 10 bases not matched to a gene; V was cut back by 4 bases and J by 1 base. This CDR3 region has 16 residues. CDR3 in DNA: TGCGCCAGCAGCCGGACGGTACTAGCGGTTTCCTACGAGCAGTACTTC. Its translation is CASSRTVLAVSYEQYF.

CDR3 coding DNA: TGTGCCAGCAGCTTGGTAGTCTACAATGAGCAGTTCTTC. It translates to CASSLVVYNEQFF. The chain carries TRBV5-6 and TRBJ2-1; D remains unclear. The CDR3 length is 13 residues. Germline V CDR1 and CDR2: SGHDT, YYEEEE. Trimming took off 0 bases at V and 3 bases at J, with 4 bases between the two ends. Looking up the rest from reference TRBV5-6 and TRBJ2-1 gives the full variable domain: DAGVTQSPTHLIKTRGQQVTLRCSPKSGHDTVSWYQQALGQGPQFIFQYYEEEERQRGNFPDRFSGHQFPNYSSELNVNALLLGDSALYLCASSLVVYNEQFFGPGTRLTVL.

This sequence joins TRBV7-9 and TRBJ2-7; TRBD1 matches at 8 bases. This CDR3 spans 15 amino acids. The trim removed 5 bases at V and 4 bases at J, leaving 10 bases unmatched. Looked up from germline, CDR1 is SEHNR and CDR2 is FQNEAQ (reference sequence). CDR3 in DNA: TGTGCCAGCAGCCCGATAGACAGGGGTCCGTACGAGCAGTACTTC. Protein product: CASSPIDRGPYEQYF.

The CDR3: CASRRGGSNEKLFF. The CDR3 DNA reads as TGTGCCAGCAGGCGAGGAGGATCGAATGAAAAACTGTTTTTT. The J gene is TRBJ1-4, the V gene TRBV27, with D hard to call. Germline V gene lookup returns CDR1 MNHEY and CDR2 SMNVEV (reference sequence). V lost 6 bases and J lost 5, with 13 bases in between. The CDR3 has 14 residues.

V gene TRBV7-9 combines with J gene TRBJ2-7, with TRBD2 matching over 13 bases. Looked up from germline, CDR1 is SEHNR and CDR2 is FQNEAQ (reference sequence). The CDR3 has 18 amino acids. V shed 3 bases, J shed 1 base, and the junction held 9 bases outside the gene matches. The CDR3 nucleotides are TGTGCCAGCAGCTTTCCCCCTAGGACTAGCGGGAGTTCCTACGAGCAGTACTTC. Translated, it gives CASSFPPRTSGSSYEQYF.

This chain uses TRBV3-1 (or the pseudogene TRBV3-2) with TRBJ2-6, with a possible D match to TRBD2 (5 bases). This CDR3 comprises 20 residues. Germline V gene lookup returns CDR1 LGHDT and CDR2 YNNKEL (reference sequence). V shed 2 bases and J shed 0 bases, with 20 bases lying between them. CDR3 sequence (DNA): TGTGCCAGCAGCCAACCAGCAAATAGGGTTGGGAGCTCTGGGGCCAACGTCCTGACTTTC. Residues: CASSQPANRVGSSGANVLTF.

By sample share, this clone is medium-sized. The chain recombines TRBV4-1 with TRBJ2-7; 7 nucleotides agree with TRBD1. The CDR3 runs 15 residues. Germline CDR1 MGHRA, CDR2 YSYEKL. Trimming cost V 4 bases and J 3 bases; bases outside gene matches: 9. DNA for the CDR3: TGCGCCAGCAGCCCACACTCAGACAGGGACTACGAGCAGTACTTC. Translating it yields CASSPHSDRDYEQYF.

As regards this clone: The sample holds other DNA sequences that translate to the same CDR3. CDR3 in amino acids: CASSSTGRNTIYF. CDR3 bases: TGTGCCAGCAGTTCCACAGGGAGAAACACCATATATTTT. The chain uses TRBV27 and TRBJ1-3; weak D call: TRBD1 (6 bases). This CDR3 is 13 amino acids long. The V and J ends lost 4 bases and 5 bases respectively, with 9 bases between them. The germline CDR1 and CDR2 sequences are MNHEY and SMNVEV (reference sequence).

This clone has a single count. The chain links TRBV27 to TRBJ2-3, with a possible D match to TRBD2 (5 bases). The CDR3 loop spans 13 amino acids. Germline values: CDR1 MNHEY, CDR2 SMNVEV (reference sequence). V gave up 3 bases and J gave up 3 bases, with 7 bases separating them. The CDR3 protein is CASSFPGTDTQYF. CDR3 DNA: TGTGCCAGCAGTTTCCCGGGGACAGATACGCAGTATTTT.

Points on this clone: The same CDR3 also results from other DNA sequences found in this sample. This chain links TRBV11-2 with TRBJ2-5; possibly TRBD1 for D (6 bases). This CDR3 spans 14 amino acids. Germline V lookup: CDR1 SGHAT, CDR2 FQNNGV. V shed 4 bases and J shed 5 bases, with 14 bases lying between them. CDR3 region: CASSSQGFQETQYF. The DNA of the CDR3 is TGTGCCAGCAGCTCACAGGGTTTTCAGGAGACCCAGTACTTC.

The rearrangement joins TRBV11-1 to TRBJ2-1; the match to TRBD2 covers 9 bases. Germline V gene sequence: CDR1 SGHAT, CDR2 FQDESV (reference sequence). V trimming: 6 bases; J trimming: 7 bases; junction bases outside the gene matches: 7. The CDR3 sequence is 14 residues long. CDR3 in DNA: TGTGCCAGCAGGTGGGCGGGAGGGCGTAATGAGCAGTTCTTC. Translating gives CASRWAGGRNEQFF.